This TCR beta chain was sequenced in a study of T cell responses to AZD1222 COVID-19 vaccine (dated by TCRdb to the early 2020s). General notes on the study: AZD1222 recipients whose second dose came at about 4 weeks and those whose second dose came at about 12 weeks were combined into one group, since spike-specific TCR depth and breadth did not differ between the two schedules. TCR sequencing covered roughly 230 trial participants: around 210 given two doses of AZD1222 and some 25 given two doses of MenACWY control vaccine. Trial participants were enrolled by age into 18-55, 56-69 and 70-plus year subgroups, with about 150, 28 and 57 TCR-sequenced participants respectively.

Taken with the paper, the label for time point translates to: baseline before first vaccination. Vaccinee samples were obtained from the UK trials COV001 and COV002, which included a single-blind randomized controlled phase 2/3 trial of AZD1222 (ChAdOx1 nCoV-19) in healthy adults. Trial participant PBMC samples were collected at day 0 and day 28 after the second dose for TCRbeta chain sequencing. Taken from cysteine to phenylalanine, the CDR3 has 12 residues. The sequence is cut down to CDR3 DNA, 36 bases in frame from base 1. V is reduced by 7 bases and J by 2 bases, leaving a spacing of 8 bases between them. As regards this clone: It has no known antigen specificity. No much larger clone is present one base from it, and per-base qualities are unavailable.

Broad study findings and their caveats: Only 5 to 7 AZD1222 recipients were SARS-CoV-2 seropositive at baseline, limiting conclusions about previously exposed vaccinees. Nearly half of unique spike-specific TCRs reportedly recognized epitopes outside regions mutated in the B.1.351 and B.1.1.7 variants. In the small 56-69-year group, the increase in depth fell short of significance, most likely because of low power. After two AZD1222 doses, spike-specific TCR breadth and depth were significantly higher than at day 0 and than in MenACWY recipients. Vaccine-associated CD4 TCRs spanned the whole spike protein, with dominant responses in regions 160-218 and 743-854. Most participants were white British and females outnumbered males, and the authors suggested that clonal diversity may have been underestimated. Because no day 14 peak-response samples were available, repertoires were characterized only after the peak T cell response.

The CDR3 regions of human TCRbeta chains were analyzed by immunosequencing. As for how the authors treated the data: Repertoire TCRs were checked for matches against a reference library of SARS-CoV-2-specific TCRs that had been generated using the MIRA antigen-specificity platform. Breadth was defined as the fraction of unique TCRs that were SARS-CoV-2-associated, and depth was defined as the fraction of total T cells that were SARS-CoV-2-associated. Using the MIRA data, every spike-specific TCR was mapped to the spike region that the TCR reacted to and assigned to either a CD4 or a CD8 class. Log10-transformed breadth and depth values were compared by one-way ANOVA with Sidak's multiple comparisons tests. Imported from immuneACCESS, the table was reduced by TCRdb to in-frame sequences with V and J called. These copies leave out some clones; in studies compared against another copy, an unresolved V gene accounts for under half, and the cause of the remainder is not known. V and J calls plus clone size are reproduced from that table; the DNA served to infer D and trimming. The sample table contains about 140,000 clones; only one count was recorded for 91% of them. The top ten clonotypes cover about 3% of the sample.

Recombination linked TRBV12-3 or TRBV12-4 to TRBJ1-1; the D gene is unclear. Specimen: peripheral blood, collected on day 0 of AZD1222 vaccination. This TCR derives from an adult in good health. Here is the DNA: TGTGCCAGCACCCCTTTCAACACTGAAGCTTTCTTT. This translates into CASTPFNTEAFF.